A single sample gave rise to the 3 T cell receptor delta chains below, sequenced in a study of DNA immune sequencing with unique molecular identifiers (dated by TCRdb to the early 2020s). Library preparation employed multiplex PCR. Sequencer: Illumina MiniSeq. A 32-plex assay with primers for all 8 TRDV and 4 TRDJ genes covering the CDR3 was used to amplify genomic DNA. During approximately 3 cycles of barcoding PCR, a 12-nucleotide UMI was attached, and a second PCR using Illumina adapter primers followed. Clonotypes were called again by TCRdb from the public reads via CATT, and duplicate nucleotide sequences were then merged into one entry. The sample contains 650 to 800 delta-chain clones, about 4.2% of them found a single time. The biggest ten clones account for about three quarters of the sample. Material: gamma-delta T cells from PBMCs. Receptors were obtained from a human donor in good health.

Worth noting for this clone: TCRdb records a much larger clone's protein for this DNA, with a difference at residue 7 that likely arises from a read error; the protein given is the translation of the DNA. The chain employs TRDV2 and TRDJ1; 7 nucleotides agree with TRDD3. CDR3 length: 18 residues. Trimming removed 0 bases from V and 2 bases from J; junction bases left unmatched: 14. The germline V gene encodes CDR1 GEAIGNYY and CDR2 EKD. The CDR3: CACDTVVSTGVPTDKLIF. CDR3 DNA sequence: TGTGCCTGTGACACCGTGGTCAGTACTGGGGTCCCAACCGATAAACTCATCTTT.

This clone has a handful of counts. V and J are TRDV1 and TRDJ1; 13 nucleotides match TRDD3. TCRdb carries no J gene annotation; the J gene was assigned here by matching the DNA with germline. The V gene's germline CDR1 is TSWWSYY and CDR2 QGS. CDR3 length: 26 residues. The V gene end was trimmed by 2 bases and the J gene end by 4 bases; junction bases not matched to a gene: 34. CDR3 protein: CALGESAPYHPPHWGIRGIPLDKLIF. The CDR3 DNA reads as TGTGCTCTTGGGGAATCGGCCCCCTACCACCCCCCTCACTGGGGGATACGCGGCATACCTCTCGATAAACTCATCTTT.

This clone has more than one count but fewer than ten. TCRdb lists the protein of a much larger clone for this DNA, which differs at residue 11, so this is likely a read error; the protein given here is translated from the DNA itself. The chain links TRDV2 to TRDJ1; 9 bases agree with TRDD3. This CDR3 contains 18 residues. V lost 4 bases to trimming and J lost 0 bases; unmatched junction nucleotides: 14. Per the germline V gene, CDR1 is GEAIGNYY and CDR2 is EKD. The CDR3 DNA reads TGTGCCTGTGATGTGCTGGGGGATTTAATTAAGAACACCGATAAACTCATCTTT. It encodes CACDVLGDLIKNTDKLIF.